The sequence of this T cell receptor (beta chain) was determined in a study of STAT5B mutations in CD4+ large granular lymphocyte leukemia. Study as a whole: When available, cryopreserved cells underwent CD8+ depletion before CD4+ selection.

Trimming shortened V by 0 bases and J by 7 bases, and 13 bases separated the two germline ends. CDR1 SGHDN and CDR2 FVKESK come from the germline V gene. The CDR3 has 16 residues. TCRdb keeps only in-frame clones here, not all; method: immunoSEQ multiplex PCR. Of 5,800 or so clones listed, roughly 70% are singletons. Depending on availability, patient cells were bead-separated fractions or unselected PBMC. The genes are TRBV14 and TRBJ1-6, with TRBD1 as a possible D gene (6 bases). Sequenced material: PBMCs. The receptor's source is a woman in her 70s with CD4+ T-cell large granular lymphocyte leukemia. The CDR3 nucleotides are TGTGCCAGCAGCCAAGAGGGCAGGGGATACAATTCACCCCTCCACTTT. It is translated as CASSQEGRGYNSPLHF.